Listed below are T cell receptor beta chains from one sample, sequenced in a study of T cell repertoires in cytomegalovirus infection. TCRdb itself ran the reads through MiXCR, one entry per CDR3 protein. The data contain roughly 250,000 distinct CDR3 sequences, 12% of them singletons. Sample: PBMCs. The receptors originated from a human donor in good health (CMV status not recorded). Some clones in this sample may be carry-over from other donors' samples. Each CDR3 is given with its conserved first and last residue. D genes are given only for firm matches. Clone sizes are given selectively: once, few, many, or a class where the clone is expanded.

j_call	clone_size	d_call	v_call	cdr3_length	cdr3_nt	cdr3_aa
TRBJ1-1	.	.	TRBV13	13	TGTGCCAGCAGCCCACGGGAGGGGGGTGAAGCTTTCTTT	CASSPREGGEAFF
TRBJ1-1	many	.	TRBV7-2	14	TGTGCCAGCAGCCCCAGACACTCAAAGGGGGAAGCTTTCTTT	CASSPRHSKGEAFF
TRBJ1-5	many	.	TRBV7-2	14	TGTGCCAGCAGCTTTGACGGTAGCAATCAGCCCCAGCATTTT	CASSFDGSNQPQHF
TRBJ2-7	many	TRBD2	TRBV7-2	13	TGTGCCAGCAGATTTAGCGGGTCCTACGAGCAGTACTTC	CASRFSGSYEQYF
TRBJ2-4	.	.	TRBV29-1	12	TGCAGCGTTGACCTAGCCAAAAACATTCAGTACTTC	CSVDLAKNIQYF
TRBJ1-2	.	.	TRBV28	12	TGTGCCAGCAGTGAAGGGGAAGAGGGCTACACCTTC	CASSEGEEGYTF
TRBJ2-5	few	TRBD1	TRBV27	18	TGTGCCAGCAGTCCCAGCAGGGGGCCTGAATTCTACCAAGAGACCCAGTACTTC	CASSPSRGPEFYQETQYF
TRBJ1-2	many	.	TRBV7-2	15	TGTGCCAGCAGCCTGATAATTAATGCTAACTATGGCTACACCTTC	CASSLIINANYGYTF
TRBJ2-7	many	.	TRBV20-1	12	TGCAGTGGAGAGTGGGGAGACTACGAGCAGTACTTC	CSGEWGDYEQYF
TRBJ2-2	few	TRBD1	TRBV6-1	19	TGTGCCAGCAGTGAAGGGGAGGCGATCGGGACAGGGTTTCCCGGGGAGCTGTTTTTT	CASSEGEAIGTGFPGELFF
TRBJ1-3	.	.	TRBV12-3/TRBV12-4	15	TGTGCCTCATCGCCCCGGGGGGTGAGGGGAAACACCATATATTTT	CASSPRGVRGNTIYF
TRBJ1-6	.	TRBD1	TRBV4-3	17	TGCGCCAGCAGCCAGGAGGACAGGAAAATCTATAATTCACCCCTCCACTTT	CASSQEDRKIYNSPLHF
TRBJ2-5	few	.	TRBV19	13	TGTGCCAGTAGTATTCGGGGGCGAGAGACCCAGTACTTC	CASSIRGRETQYF
TRBJ2-5	many	TRBD2	TRBV7-6	18	TGTGCCAGCAGCACAGTTCCGGGACTAGCGGGCCCGGAGGAGACCCAGTACTTC	CASSTVPGLAGPEETQYF
TRBJ2-5	.	.	TRBV6-2/TRBV6-3	14	TGTGCCAGCAGTTTAACAGAGTACCAAGAGACCCAGTACTTC	CASSLTEYQETQYF
TRBJ2-5	many	TRBD2	TRBV19	13	TGTGCCAGTTTGGGACTAGCTGGGGAGACCCAGTACTTC	CASLGLAGETQYF
TRBJ1-2	.	.	TRBV20-1	13	TGCAGTGCGCACAAGGGGAGTTTGGGCGGCTACACCTTC	CSAHKGSLGGYTF
TRBJ1-2	many	TRBD1	TRBV25-1	17	TGTGCCAGCAGTCCCCCGGGACAGAGAGTGAGGGGGTATGGCTACACCTTC	CASSPPGQRVRGYGYTF
TRBJ1-5	many	.	TRBV5-6	15	TGTGCCAGCAGCAGGGGCCAGGGGCGCGAGCAGCCCCAGCATTTT	CASSRGQGREQPQHF
TRBJ2-6	few	TRBD1	TRBV5-1	19	TGCGCCAGCAGCCGTAGGGGGCCAGGGGGTAGCTCTGGGGCCAACGTCCTGACTTTC	CASSRRGPGGSSGANVLTF
TRBJ2-5	many	.	TRBV10-3	16	TGTGCCATCAGTGAGTCTGCTACGGGAAGCCAAGAGACCCAGTACTTC	CAISESATGSQETQYF
TRBJ1-5	few	.	TRBV5-5	13	TGTGCCAGCAGCCAGGGAAACAATCAGCCCCAGCATTTT	CASSQGNNQPQHF
TRBJ2-7	once	TRBD2	TRBV29-1	11	TGCAGCGTTGAGACTAGCTACGAGCAGCACTTC	CSVETSYEQHF
TRBJ1-4	many	.	TRBV7-2	14	TGTGCCAGCAGCTTAGTGGGCCGGCTTGAAAAACTGTTTTTT	CASSLVGRLEKLFF
TRBJ2-7	many	TRBD1	TRBV7-2	14	TGTGCCAGCAGGCCAGGGGGTTCCTCCTACGAGCAGTACTTC	CASRPGGSSYEQYF
TRBJ2-1	many	TRBD2	TRBV12-3/TRBV12-4	17	TGTGCCAGCAGTCACTTGACTAGCGGGTCCTCCTACAATGAGCAGTTCTTC	CASSHLTSGSSYNEQFF
TRBJ1-2	many	.	TRBV6-1	15	TGTGCCAGCAGTGAAACCTGGGGGAGTCTCTATGGCTACACCTTC	CASSETWGSLYGYTF
TRBJ2-6	many	.	TRBV12-3/TRBV12-4	14	TGTGCCAGCAGTTTAGTTTCTGGGGCCAACGTCCTGACTTTC	CASSLVSGANVLTF
TRBJ2-7	.	.	TRBV28	13	TGTGCCAGCAGTATCCCCGTGGGGGGCGAGCAGTACTTC	CASSIPVGGEQYF
TRBJ2-5	few	TRBD1	TRBV7-6	13	TGTGCCAGCACTGGGGACAGACAAGAGACCCAGTACTTC	CASTGDRQETQYF
TRBJ1-2	many	.	TRBV7-8	13	TGTGCCAGCAGCTTAAGCCGGGCAGATGGCTACACCTTC	CASSLSRADGYTF
TRBJ2-1	many	TRBD2	TRBV10-3	16	TGTGCCATCAGTGATTCCGGGACTAGCAATTTCAATGAGCAGTTCTTC	CAISDSGTSNFNEQFF
TRBJ2-1	many	TRBD1	TRBV7-2	13	TGTGCCAGCAGCCCCCGACAGGGTGCTGAGCAGTTCTTC	CASSPRQGAEQFF
TRBJ2-1	many	.	TRBV27	13	TGTGCCAGCAGTTTATCCCTTTTCAATGAGCAGTTCTTC	CASSLSLFNEQFF
TRBJ2-5	many	.	TRBV19	15	TGTGCCAGTAGTATCGGGGGGCCTATCCAAGAGACCCAGTACTTC	CASSIGGPIQETQYF
TRBJ2-1	many	TRBD2	TRBV7-2	15	TGTGCCAGCAGCTTACGCGGGGGTACATACAATGAGCAGTTCTTC	CASSLRGGTYNEQFF
TRBJ1-1	many	.	TRBV25-1	13	TGTGCCAGCAGTGCGGACAGTTACACTGAAGCTTTCTTT	CASSADSYTEAFF
TRBJ2-4	many	.	TRBV7-2	14	TGTGCCAGCAGCTTATGGACCCCGAAAAACATTCAGTACTTC	CASSLWTPKNIQYF
TRBJ2-2	many	TRBD2	TRBV7-2	18	TGTGCCAGCAGCCCCAGGACTAGCGGGGGGTATCACACCGGGGAGCTGTTTTTT	CASSPRTSGGYHTGELFF
TRBJ1-1	.	.	TRBV20-1	17	TGCAGTGCTAGCTACCCCATGGGGGGCGTTTTGGACACTGAAGCTTTCTTT	CSASYPMGGVLDTEAFF
TRBJ1-3	.	.	TRBV29-1	12	TGCAGCGTTGAACTCCTAGGAAACACCATATATTTT	CSVELLGNTIYF
TRBJ2-5	once	TRBD1	TRBV2	14	TGTGCCAGCAAAACTTTAGACAGGGCGGAGACCCAGTACTTC	CASKTLDRAETQYF
TRBJ2-4	few	TRBD2	TRBV28	15	TGTGCCAGCAGTTTCGGGGGGGCTGCCAAAAACATTCAGTACTTC	CASSFGGAAKNIQYF
TRBJ2-5	many	.	TRBV7-2	15	TGTGCCAGCAGCTTAAACAAAGTGCACCAAGAGACCCAGTACTTC	CASSLNKVHQETQYF
TRBJ2-1	many	.	TRBV7-3	15	TGTGCCAGCAGCTTGACCGCGGCCTTATACAATGAGCAGTTCTTC	CASSLTAALYNEQFF
TRBJ2-1	.	TRBD1	TRBV18	15	TGTGCCAGCTCACCCCCGGGACAGACCTACAATGAGCAGTTCTTC	CASSPPGQTYNEQFF
TRBJ2-1	few	TRBD1	TRBV5-1	13	TGCGCCAGCAGCTGGGACAGGGGTAATGAGCAGTTCTTC	CASSWDRGNEQFF
TRBJ2-7	.	TRBD1	TRBV29-1	14	TGCAGCGCTGCCCAGGGGACAGGGACCTACGAGCAGTACTTC	CSAAQGTGTYEQYF
TRBJ1-2	few	.	TRBV20-1	12	TGCAGTGCTAGTATAGGGACCTATGGCTACACCTTC	CSASIGTYGYTF
TRBJ2-7	many	.	TRBV10-3	14	TGTGCCATCAAGGGAGGCAGAACCTCCTACGAGCAGTACTTC	CAIKGGRTSYEQYF
TRBJ1-1	many	.	TRBV7-2	14	TGTGCCAGCAGCTTAAATAATCCGAACACTGAAGCTTTCTTT	CASSLNNPNTEAFF
TRBJ2-3	many	.	TRBV24-1	15	TGTGCCACCAACCCGACAGGCTCTAGCACAGATACGCAGTATTTT	CATNPTGSSTDTQYF
TRBJ2-7	many	TRBD1	TRBV7-2	16	TGTGCCAGCAGCTATGTTGGGGCAGGGGGTCGCTACGAGCAGTACTTC	CASSYVGAGGRYEQYF
TRBJ2-7	many	TRBD2	TRBV28	18	TGTGCCAGCAGTTTCCTGGGGGGGACTAGCGAGAACTCCTACGAGCAGTACTTC	CASSFLGGTSENSYEQYF